This T cell receptor beta chain was captured by sequencing in a study of blood T cell repertoires in COVID-19. Original handling: From reference gene primer amplification, estimates of nucleated cell counts were derived. Repertoires were generated with immunoSEQ multiplex PCR, while TCRdb's copy carries only in-frame clones and drops some. Clone size and the V and J calls come from that table; the DNA yielded D and trimming. The sample holds 350,000 or so clones, just over 85% seen once. V was clipped by 3 bases and J by 4 bases, with 16 bases between them. From germline, CDR1 is MNHNS and CDR2 SASEGT. This CDR3 comprises 16 residues.

Sequenced material: PBMCs or T cells enriched from blood (not recorded which). The source of this sequence is a woman aged 40 to 55 with acute COVID-19. The chain links TRBV6-1 to TRBJ1-5; no firm D call. In DNA form, the CDR3 reads TGTGCCAGCAGTGATGGAGGGTATAGGGTTAATCAGCCCCAGCATTTT. Protein sequence: CASSDGGYRVNQPQHF.